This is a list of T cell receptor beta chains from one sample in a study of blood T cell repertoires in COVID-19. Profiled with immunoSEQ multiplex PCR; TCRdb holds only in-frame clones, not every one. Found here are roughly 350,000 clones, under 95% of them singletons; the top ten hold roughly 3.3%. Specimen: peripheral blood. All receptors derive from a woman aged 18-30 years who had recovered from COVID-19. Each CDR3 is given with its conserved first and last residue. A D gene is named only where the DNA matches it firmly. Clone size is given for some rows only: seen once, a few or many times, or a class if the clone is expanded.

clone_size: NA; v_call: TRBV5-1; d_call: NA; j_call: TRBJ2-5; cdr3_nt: TGCGCCAGCAGCTCGCTAGGAGGACAGCAAGAGACCCAGTACTTC; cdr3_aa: CASSSLGGQQETQYF
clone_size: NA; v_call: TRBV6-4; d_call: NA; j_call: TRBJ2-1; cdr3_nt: TGTGCCAGCAGTGACGTGATGAGGCACTTCAATGAGCAGTTCTTC; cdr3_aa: CASSDVMRHFNEQFF
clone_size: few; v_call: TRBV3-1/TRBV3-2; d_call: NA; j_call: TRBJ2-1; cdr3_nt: TGTGCCAGCAGCTATAGCAATGAGCAGTTCTTC; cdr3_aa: CASSYSNEQFF
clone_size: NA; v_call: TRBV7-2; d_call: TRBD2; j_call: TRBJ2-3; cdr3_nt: TGTGCCAGCAGCTATACTAGCGGGAAAGCAGATACGCAGTATTTT; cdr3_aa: CASSYTSGKADTQYF
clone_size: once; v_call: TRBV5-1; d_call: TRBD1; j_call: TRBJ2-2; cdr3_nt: TGCGCCAGCAGCCCTGGGACAGGGGCCGGGGAGCTGTTTTTT; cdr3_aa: CASSPGTGAGELFF
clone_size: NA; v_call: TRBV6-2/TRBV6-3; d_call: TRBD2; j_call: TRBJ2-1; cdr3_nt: TGTGCCAGCAGTTCGGGGACTAGAGGGGTCCGAAAGTTCTTC; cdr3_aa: CASSSGTRGVRKFF
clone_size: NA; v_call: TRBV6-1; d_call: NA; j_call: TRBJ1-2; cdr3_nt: TGTGCCAGCAGTGAGTCGGTCTATGGCTACACCTTC; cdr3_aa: CASSESVYGYTF
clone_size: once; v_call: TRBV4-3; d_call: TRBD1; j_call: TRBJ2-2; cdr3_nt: TGCGCCAGCAGCCAAGAGAGGGGACAGGGGCTATCCCACACCGGGGAGCTGTTTTTT; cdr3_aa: CASSQERGQGLSHTGELFF
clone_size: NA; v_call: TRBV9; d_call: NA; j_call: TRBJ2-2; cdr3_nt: TGTGCCAGCAGCGTAATACAATCCGGGGAGCTGTTTTTT; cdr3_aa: CASSVIQSGELFF
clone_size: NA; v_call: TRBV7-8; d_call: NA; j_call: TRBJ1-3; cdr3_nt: TGTGCCAGCAGCTTAAGGGGAACGTTAAGATCTGGAAACACCATATATTTT; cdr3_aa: CASSLRGTLRSGNTIYF
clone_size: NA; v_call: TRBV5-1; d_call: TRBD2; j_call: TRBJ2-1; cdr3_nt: TGCGCCAGCAGTACCGGACTAGACACTAACTACAATGAGCAGTTCTTC; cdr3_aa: CASSTGLDTNYNEQFF
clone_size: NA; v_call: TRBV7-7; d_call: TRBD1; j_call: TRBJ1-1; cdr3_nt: TGTGCCAGCAGCTTACTAAGGACAGGGGACACTGAAGCTTTCTTT; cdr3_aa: CASSLLRTGDTEAFF
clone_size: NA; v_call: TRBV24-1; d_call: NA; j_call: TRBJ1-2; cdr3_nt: TGTGCCACCAGTGACAACAGGGTATTGGGCTACACCTTC; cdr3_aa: CATSDNRVLGYTF
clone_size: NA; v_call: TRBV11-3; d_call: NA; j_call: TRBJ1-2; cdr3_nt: TGTGCCAGCAGCTTAGTATTCGGGCAGGGAAGGGTCTATGGCTACACCTTC; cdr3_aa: CASSLVFGQGRVYGYTF
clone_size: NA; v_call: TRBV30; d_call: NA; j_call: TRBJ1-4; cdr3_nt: TGTGCCTGGAGTGTTCGGGACATAACAACTAATGAAAAACTGTTTTTT; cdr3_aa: CAWSVRDITTNEKLFF
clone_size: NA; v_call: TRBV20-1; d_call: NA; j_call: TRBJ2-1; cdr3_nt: TGCAGTGCTAGAGTTCTAAATGAGCAGTTCTTC; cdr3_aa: CSARVLNEQFF
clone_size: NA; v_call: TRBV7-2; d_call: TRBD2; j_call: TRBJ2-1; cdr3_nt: TGTGCCAGCAGCTTGGGCGGGGGGGCCTCCTACAATGAGCAGTTCTTC; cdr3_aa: CASSLGGGASYNEQFF
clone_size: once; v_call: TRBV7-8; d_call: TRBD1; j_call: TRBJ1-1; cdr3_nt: TGTGCCAGCAGCCGAGAAGGGGGCGGCCTAGGGGAAGCTTTCTTT; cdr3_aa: CASSREGGGLGEAFF
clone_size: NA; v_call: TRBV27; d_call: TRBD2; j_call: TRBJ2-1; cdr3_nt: TGTGCCAGCAGTTTAATCGGCCTAGCGGGAGTTGATCCCTACAATGAGCAGTTCTTC; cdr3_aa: CASSLIGLAGVDPYNEQFF
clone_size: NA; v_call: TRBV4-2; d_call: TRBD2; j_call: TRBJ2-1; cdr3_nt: TGTGCCAGCAGCCAAGGCGGGAGGGAGGGTGTCGACGAGCAGTTCTTC; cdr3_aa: CASSQGGREGVDEQFF
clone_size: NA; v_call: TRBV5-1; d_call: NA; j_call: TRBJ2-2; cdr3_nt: TGCGCCAGCAGTCAGGGTGCCCAGGGCGGGGAGCTGTTTTTT; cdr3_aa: CASSQGAQGGELFF
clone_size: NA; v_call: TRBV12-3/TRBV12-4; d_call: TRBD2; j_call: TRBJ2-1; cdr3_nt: TGTGCCAGCAGTTATAGCGGGATGGTGTTCTTC; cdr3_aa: CASSYSGMVFF
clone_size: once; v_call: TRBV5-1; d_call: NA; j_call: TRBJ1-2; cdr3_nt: TGCGCCAGCAGCTTGGGAGACAGAGGCTACACCTTC; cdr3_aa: CASSLGDRGYTF
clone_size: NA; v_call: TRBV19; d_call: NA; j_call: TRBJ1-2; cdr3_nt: TGTGCCAGTACCTGGACTGTCGACTACTATGGCTACACCTTC; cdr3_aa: CASTWTVDYYGYTF
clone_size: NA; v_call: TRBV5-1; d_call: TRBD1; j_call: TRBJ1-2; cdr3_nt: TGCGCCAGCAGCTTTACCGGGACAGGGGGCTATGGCTACACCTTC; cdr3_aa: CASSFTGTGGYGYTF
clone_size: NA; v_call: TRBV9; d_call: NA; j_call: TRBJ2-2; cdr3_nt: TGTGCCAGCAGCCCTTCAGGGGGGTTCGGGGAGCTGTTTTTT; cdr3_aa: CASSPSGGFGELFF
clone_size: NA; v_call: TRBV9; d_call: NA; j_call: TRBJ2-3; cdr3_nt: TGTGCCAGCAGCGTAGCCCCCAGGGACACAGATACGCAGTATTTT; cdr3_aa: CASSVAPRDTDTQYF
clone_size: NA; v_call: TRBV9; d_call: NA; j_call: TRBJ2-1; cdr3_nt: TGTGCCAGCAGCCCCAAGGGGAACTTGAACAATGAGCAGTTCTTC; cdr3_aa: CASSPKGNLNNEQFF
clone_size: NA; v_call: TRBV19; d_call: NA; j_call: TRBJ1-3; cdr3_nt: TGTGCCAGTAATTGGGGGCGAAGTAACACCATATATTTT; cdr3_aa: CASNWGRSNTIYF
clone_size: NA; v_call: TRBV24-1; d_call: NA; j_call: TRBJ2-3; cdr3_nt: TGTGCCACCAGTGATCCCTCCCCAGCGACTAGCACAGATACGCAGTATTTT; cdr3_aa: CATSDPSPATSTDTQYF
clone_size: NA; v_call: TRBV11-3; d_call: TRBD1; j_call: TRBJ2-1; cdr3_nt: TGTGCCAGCAGCTTAGTTTTTGGACAGGGAAGAAATGAGCAGTTCTTC; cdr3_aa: CASSLVFGQGRNEQFF
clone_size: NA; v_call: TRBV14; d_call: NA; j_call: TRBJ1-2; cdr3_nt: TGTGCCAGCAGCCAAGATTACCGGGAGGGAAACTATGGCTACACCTTC; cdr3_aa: CASSQDYREGNYGYTF
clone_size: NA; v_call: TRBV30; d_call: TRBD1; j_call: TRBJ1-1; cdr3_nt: TGTGCCTGGAGTTCGGGACAGTCTAACACTGAAGCTTTCTTT; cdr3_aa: CAWSSGQSNTEAFF
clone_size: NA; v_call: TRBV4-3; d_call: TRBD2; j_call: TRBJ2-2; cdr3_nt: TGCGCCAGCAGCCAAGATCGGATAGCGGGACCCTGGAACACCGGGGAGCTGTTTTTT; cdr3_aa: CASSQDRIAGPWNTGELFF
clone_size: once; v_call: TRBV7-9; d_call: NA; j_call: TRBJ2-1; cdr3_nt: TGTGCCAGCAGCTCTACGAGACTCCCCGAGCAGTTCTTC; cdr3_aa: CASSSTRLPEQFF
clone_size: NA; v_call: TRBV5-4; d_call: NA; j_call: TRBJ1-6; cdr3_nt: TGTGCCAGCAGCTTGGGGCAGTCTAATTCACCCCTCCACTTT; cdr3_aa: CASSLGQSNSPLHF
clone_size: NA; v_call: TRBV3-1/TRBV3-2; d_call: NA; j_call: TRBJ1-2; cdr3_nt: TGTGCCAGCAGCCAAGCAGGGAACTATGGCTACACCTTC; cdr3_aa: CASSQAGNYGYTF
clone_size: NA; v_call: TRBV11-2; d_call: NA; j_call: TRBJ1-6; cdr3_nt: TGTGCCAGCAGCGGCCAGTATAATTCACCCCTCCACTTT; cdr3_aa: CASSGQYNSPLHF
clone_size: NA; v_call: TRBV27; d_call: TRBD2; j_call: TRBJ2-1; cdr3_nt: TGTGCCAGCAGTGTCCGGGCTAGCGGGAGGTCCAACAATGAGCAGTTCTTC; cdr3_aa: CASSVRASGRSNNEQFF
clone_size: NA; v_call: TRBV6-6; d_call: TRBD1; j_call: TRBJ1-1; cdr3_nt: TGTGCCAGCAGTTCCCCCCGGGACAGGGGGACTGAAGCTTTCTTT; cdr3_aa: CASSSPRDRGTEAFF
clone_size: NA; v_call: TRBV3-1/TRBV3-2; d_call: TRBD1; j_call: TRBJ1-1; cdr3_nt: TGTGCCAGCAGCCGGACAGGGAACACTGAAGCTTTCTTT; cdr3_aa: CASSRTGNTEAFF
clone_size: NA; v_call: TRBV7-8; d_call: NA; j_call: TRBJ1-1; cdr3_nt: TGTGCCAGCAGCTTACAGATGAACACTGAAGCTTTCTTT; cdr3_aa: CASSLQMNTEAFF
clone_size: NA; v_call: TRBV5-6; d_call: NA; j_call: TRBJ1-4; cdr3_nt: TGTGCCAGCAGCTTGACAGGAGCTGAAAAACTGTTTTTT; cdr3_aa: CASSLTGAEKLFF
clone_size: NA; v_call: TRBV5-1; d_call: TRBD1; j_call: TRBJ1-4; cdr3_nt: TGCGCCAGCAGCCCCCTGGACAGGGAGAATGAAAAACTGTTTTTT; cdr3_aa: CASSPLDRENEKLFF
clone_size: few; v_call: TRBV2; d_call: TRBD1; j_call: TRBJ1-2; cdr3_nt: TGTGCCACAGGACAGGGACCTATAGGCTACACCTTC; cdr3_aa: CATGQGPIGYTF
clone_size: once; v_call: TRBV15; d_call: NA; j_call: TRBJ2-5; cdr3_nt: TGTGCCACCAGCTTTCGGATCCGGGGGCAAGAGACCCAGTACTTC; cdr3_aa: CATSFRIRGQETQYF
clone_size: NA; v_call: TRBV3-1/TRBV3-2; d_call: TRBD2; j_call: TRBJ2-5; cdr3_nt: TGTGCCAGCAGCCTAGGACTAGCGGGAGTGGGTGGAGAGACCCAGTACTTC; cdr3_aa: CASSLGLAGVGGETQYF
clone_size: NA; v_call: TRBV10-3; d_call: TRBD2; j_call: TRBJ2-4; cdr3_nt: TGTGCCATCTGGGAAACAAGCGGGAGGGTCCGCCTGGCCAAAAACATTCAGTACTTC; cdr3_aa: CAIWETSGRVRLAKNIQYF
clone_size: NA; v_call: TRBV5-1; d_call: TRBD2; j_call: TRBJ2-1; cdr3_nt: TGCGCCAGCAGCTTGGAAAGCGGGACCTACAATGAGCAGTTCTTC; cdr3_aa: CASSLESGTYNEQFF
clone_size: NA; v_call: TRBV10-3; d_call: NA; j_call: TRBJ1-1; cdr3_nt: TGTGCCATCAGTGAGTTGCGGGCTGAAGCTTTCTTT; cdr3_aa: CAISELRAEAFF
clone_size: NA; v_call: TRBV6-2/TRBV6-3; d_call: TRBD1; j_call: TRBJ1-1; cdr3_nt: TGTGCCAGCAGTTACACCATTTTCACAGGGGACACTGAAGCTTTCTTT; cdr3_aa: CASSYTIFTGDTEAFF
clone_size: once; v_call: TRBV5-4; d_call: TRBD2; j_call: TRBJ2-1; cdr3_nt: TGTGCCAGCAGCTTGGGAGCGGGGGACTACAATGAGCAGTTCTTC; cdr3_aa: CASSLGAGDYNEQFF
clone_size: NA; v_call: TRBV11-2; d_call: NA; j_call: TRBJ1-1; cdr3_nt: TGTGCCAGCAGCTTATCGGGGGAGGATACTGAAGCTTTCTTT; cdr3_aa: CASSLSGEDTEAFF
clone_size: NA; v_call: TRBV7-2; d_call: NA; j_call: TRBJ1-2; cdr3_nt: TGTGCCAGCAGCACCCAGGGGAGGGGTGGGGGCTACACCTTC; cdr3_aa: CASSTQGRGGGYTF
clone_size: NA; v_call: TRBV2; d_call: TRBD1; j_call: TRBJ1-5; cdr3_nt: TGTGCCAGCAGTGATCCGGGACAGGGGGCGTTCCGTGTTCAGCCCCAGCATTTT; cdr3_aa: CASSDPGQGAFRVQPQHF
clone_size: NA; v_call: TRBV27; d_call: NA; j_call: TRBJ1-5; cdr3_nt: TGTGCCAGCAGTGAGGGGCTAGCGGGCAATCAGCCCCAGCATTTT; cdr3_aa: CASSEGLAGNQPQHF
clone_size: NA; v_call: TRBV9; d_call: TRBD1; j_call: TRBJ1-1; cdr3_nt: TGTGCCAGCAGCGTAGGACAGGGGTGGACTGAAGCTTTCTTT; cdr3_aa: CASSVGQGWTEAFF
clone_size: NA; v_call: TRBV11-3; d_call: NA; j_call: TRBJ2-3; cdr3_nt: TGTGCCAGCAGCTCATCGTGGGGCCGCACAGATACGCAGTATTTT; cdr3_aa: CASSSSWGRTDTQYF